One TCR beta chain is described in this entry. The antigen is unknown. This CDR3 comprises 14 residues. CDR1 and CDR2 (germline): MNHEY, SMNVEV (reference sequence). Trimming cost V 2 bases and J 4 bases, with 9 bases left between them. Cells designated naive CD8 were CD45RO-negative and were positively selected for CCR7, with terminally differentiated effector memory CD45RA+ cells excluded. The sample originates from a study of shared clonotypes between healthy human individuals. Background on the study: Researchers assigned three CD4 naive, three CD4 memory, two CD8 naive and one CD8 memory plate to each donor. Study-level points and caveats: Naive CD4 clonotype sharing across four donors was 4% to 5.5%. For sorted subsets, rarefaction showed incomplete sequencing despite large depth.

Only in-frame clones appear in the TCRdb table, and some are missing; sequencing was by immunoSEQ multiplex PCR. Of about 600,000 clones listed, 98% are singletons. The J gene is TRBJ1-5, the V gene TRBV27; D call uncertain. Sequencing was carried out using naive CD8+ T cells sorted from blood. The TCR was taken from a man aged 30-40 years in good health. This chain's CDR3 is CASSLNDGNQPQHF. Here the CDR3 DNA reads TGTGCCAGCAGTTTAAACGATGGAAATCAGCCCCAGCATTTT.